This T cell receptor beta chain was profiled in a study of cytomegalovirus exposure and HLA in healthy donors (dated by TCRdb to about 2017). At the level of the whole study: According to a later analysis, one platform produced both the 100 to 150 validation repertoires and the 666 repertoires of the first cohort. The study combined high-throughput TCR immunosequencing, statistical association of individual TCRs with disease status, and machine learning to predict cytomegalovirus infection status. A separate validation cohort of some 130 different subjects was used in addition to the approximately 700-subject first cohort. The study was designed to test whether signatures of past pathogen exposure could be identified by cataloging public T cell receptors. The full study reports these points: A few of the identified cytomegalovirus-associated TCR beta chains were confirmed in vitro to be specific for cytomegalovirus antigens. Most TCR sequences were seen in very few donors, while some public TCRs were found in many individuals. The authors suggested that the approach could potentially be generalized to other disease states and immunological phenotypes. Of the cluster scores, roughly 93% were above 0 in a later analysis, which found that TCRs clustered in the first cohort also tended to co-occur in the roughly 130 validation repertoires. All 120 or so repertoires were used to score co-occurrence in the validation cohort in a later analysis, because that analysis had no HLA typing for the cohort. In the study, around 150 TCR beta chains were listed as associated with cytomegalovirus. In both the original and validation cohorts, the classifier was reported to diagnose cytomegalovirus status with high specificity and sensitivity.

Library preparation used the immunoSEQ multiplex PCR assay. The paper's processing steps were these. A statistical classification framework was developed to diagnose cytomegalovirus status using the catalog of TCR beta chain sequences. The immuneACCESS repertoire file appears here via TCRdb, limited to in-frame rearrangements. These files lack a portion of the clones; in checked studies, under half of the deficit traces to unresolved V genes, and the cause of the others is not known. V, J and clone size are taken as reported in that table, and D and trimming were inferred from the DNA itself. The sample yields nearly 110,000 clones; approximately 90% were counted once. In total, the top ten clones hold less than 2% of the sample. The donors were included in the validation cohort of some 120 subjects, a group kept apart from the roughly 690-subject first cohort. The V end loses 6 bases and the J end loses 3 bases, and a stretch of 21 bases separates them. The CDR3 runs 17 amino acids, cysteine and phenylalanine included. Only CDR3 DNA remains: 51 bases, in frame from the first base. CDR1 MDHEN and CDR2 SYDVKM were looked up in the germline V gene.

As regards this clone: Its antigen has not been determined. No base qualities exist here, and no much larger clone lies one base off it.

Specimen: PBMCs. The TCR sequence derives from a woman aged 18-30 years in good health and CMV-seropositive. Recombination linked TRBV28 to TRBJ1-5, with a weak D call of TRBD1 (6 bases match). The CDR3 region reads CASSPTRAGATNQPQHF. The DNA sequence is as follows: TGTGCCAGCAGCCCCACCAGAGCAGGGGCTACCAATCAGCCCCAGCATTTT.